This TCR beta chain is drawn from a study of blood T cells in healthy people across ages. Overall study findings and caveats: The study found more naive CD4+ cells and higher diversity in long-lived than aged donors.

The V and J ends lost 5 bases and 1 base respectively, with 14 bases between them. The CDR3 covers 15 residues. CDR1 and CDR2 (germline): SGHVS, FNYEAQ. Then a second PCR, running roughly 6 to 11 cycles, was carried out with a sample-barcoded 5' primer and a J-beta primer mix. Sequencing of every sample gave 2.5 million or more CDR3-containing paired-end reads. TCRdb passed the 5' RACE reads through MiXCR, listing each CDR3 protein once. Of 450,000 to 700,000 distinct CDR3 sequences in the sample, 27% are singletons; the top ten hold less than 20%. Per-sample yields of isolated PBMCs were at least 6 million. This clonotype was seen only a few times. Its antigen is still unknown.

V usage is TRBV7-6 and J usage is TRBJ2-5; the D is unclear. The sequence derives from a woman in her 70s in good health. Sequencing was done on a sample of blood. CDR3 amino acids: CASSPHPDTQETQYF. CDR3 sequence (DNA): TGTGCCAGCAGCCCCCATCCCGACACCCAAGAGACCCAGTACTTC.